The 18 T cell receptor beta chains listed next were all sequenced from one sample in a study of CD8 T cells in Susac syndrome. The RNA input was roughly 0.45 to 1 ug, and it was reverse transcribed with random hexamers. TCRdb processed the immunoSEQ multiplex PCR reads anew with MiXCR; each CDR3 protein has one entry. Counted here are about 120,000 distinct CDR3 sequences, 85% to 95% occurring once; the ten biggest clones make up more than 0.25%. Material: CD8+ T cells from PBMCs. These receptors were collected from a human donor with Susac syndrome.

As concerns this clonotype: Germline is not matched at one junction end, which may reflect a read error. The chain joins TRBV7-6 to TRBJ2-7, with D tentatively TRBD2 (6 bases). The CDR3 length is 11 residues. Germline CDR1 SGHVS, CDR2 FNYEAQ. The CDR3 reads CASSRGEKIEF. CDR3 in DNA: TGTGCCAGCAGCCGCGGGGAGAAGATTGAGTTC.

This chain links TRBV28 with TRBJ2-5; 14 bases align to TRBD2. Germline values: CDR1 MDHEN, CDR2 SYDVKM. The CDR3 runs 18 residues. V was clipped by 5 bases and J by 2 bases; unmatched bases: 10. The CDR3 sequence: CASSPTSGGAIRQETQYF. CDR3 nucleotide sequence: TGTGCCAGCAGTCCGACTAGCGGGGGGGCAATTCGGCAAGAGACCCAGTACTTC.

The chain uses TRBV29-1 and TRBJ2-5, with 12 positions matching TRBD2. V dropped 3 bases and J dropped 4; count of bases not matched to a gene: 9. The CDR3 is 16 amino acids. CDR1 is SQVTM, CDR2 ANQGSEA, per germline. The CDR3 nucleotides read TGCAGCGTTGAGGGACCCACTAGCGGGGGGTTAGAGACCCAGTACTTC. Amino acid sequence: CSVEGPTSGGLETQYF.

This clonotype appeared a single time. The gene calls are TRBV27 and TRBJ2-3; 11 bases line up with TRBD2. V dropped 4 bases and J dropped 2; count of bases not matched to a gene: 5. Germline V gives CDR1 MNHEY, CDR2 SMNVEV (reference sequence). This CDR3 is built from 16 residues. For the CDR3, the DNA is TGTGCCAGCAGTTGGACTAGCGGGTGGGTCACAGATACGCAGTATTTT. It specifies CASSWTSGWVTDTQYF.

V usage is TRBV20-1 and J usage is TRBJ1-5; no firm D call. The V gene's germline CDR1 is DFQATT and CDR2 SNEGSKA (reference sequence). The CDR3 is made up of 17 amino acids. V lost 0 bases and J lost 0, with 15 bases in between. CDR3 region: CSARDSRQRDSNQPQHF. CDR3 DNA sequence: TGCAGTGCTAGAGATTCGAGGCAGAGGGATAGCAATCAGCCCCAGCATTTT.

The chain links TRBV3-1 to TRBJ2-1, with D possibly being TRBD2 (5 bases). Germline-derived CDR1 and CDR2 are LGHDT and YNNKEL (reference sequence). With 7 bases removed from V and 5 bases from J, the gap between germline ends came to 15 bases. CDR3 length: 14 amino acids. Here the CDR3 reads CASTKASGDNEQFF. CDR3 bases: TGTGCCAGCACCAAAGCCTCCGGGGACAATGAGCAGTTCTTC.

The rearrangement uses TRBV19 and TRBJ2-2; D gene uncertain. V lost 2 bases and J 6 bases, leaving 1 base between the germline ends. The CDR3 consists of 11 residues. Germline CDR1 and CDR2: LNHDA and SQIVND (reference sequence). This chain's CDR3 is CASSISGELFF. The CDR3 DNA reads TGTGCCAGTAGTATATCCGGGGAGCTGTTTTTT. Complete variable domain (other parts from reference TRBV19 and TRBJ2-2): DGGITQSPKYLFRKEGQNVTLSCEQNLNHDAMYWYRQDPGQGLRLIYYSQIVNDFQKGDIAEGYSVSREKKESFPLTVTSAQKNPTAFYLCASSISGELFFGEGSRLTVL.

The chain is built from TRBV29-1 and TRBJ2-1; D ambiguous. The CDR3 sequence is 11 residues long. The V end lost 6 bases, the J end lost 6 bases, and 9 bases lay between the germline ends. Germline V gene lookup returns CDR1 SQVTM and CDR2 ANQGSEA. As DNA, the CDR3 is TGCAGCGTGGAATGGGGCAATGAGCAGTTCTTC. Translating it yields CSVEWGNEQFF.

The chain links TRBV12-3 or TRBV12-4 to TRBJ2-2, with D perhaps matching TRBD1 (7 bases). There are 16 residues in the CDR3. The V end lost 3 bases, the J end lost 4 bases, and 15 bases lay between the germline ends. The CDR3 region is CASSFVPQGGTGELFF. Here the CDR3 DNA reads TGTGCCAGCAGTTTTGTTCCCCAGGGGGGCACCGGGGAGCTGTTTTTT.

The chain links TRBV18 to TRBJ2-7; no definite D call. From germline, CDR1 is KGHSH and CDR2 LQKENI. The CDR3 extends over 14 amino acids. The V end was cut by 6 bases, the J end by 0 bases, with 12 bases between. The CDR3 here is CASSPGDFSYEQYF. The CDR3 DNA reads TGTGCCAGCTCCCCGGGCGATTTCTCCTACGAGCAGTACTTC.

The chain recombines TRBV4-3 with TRBJ2-1, with 10 bases aligning to TRBD2. Germline V lookup: CDR1 LGHNA, CDR2 YSLEER. J was trimmed by 9 bases and V by 0 bases; bases with no gene match: 5. The CDR3 length is 15 residues. The CDR3 here is CASSQDTSGAREQFF. The DNA of the CDR3 is TGCGCCAGCAGCCAAGATACTAGCGGGGCCCGTGAGCAGTTCTTC.

The chain is built from TRBV20-1 and TRBJ2-3; the D is unclear. V shed 0 bases and J shed 0 bases, with 7 bases lying between them. The CDR3 sequence is 14 residues long. CDR1 DFQATT and CDR2 SNEGSKA come from the germline V gene (reference sequence). The CDR3 sequence is CSAREKDSTDTQYF. DNA for the CDR3: TGCAGTGCTAGAGAAAAGGATAGCACAGATACGCAGTATTTT.

The rearrangement uses TRBV6-5 and TRBJ1-5; D remains unclear. Germline CDR1 and CDR2: MNHEY and SVGAGI. V was trimmed by 6 bases and J by 3 bases, leaving 12 bases between them. The CDR3 runs 14 residues. As DNA, the CDR3 is TGTGCCAGCAGCCTTCTGGGGAACAATCAGCCCCAGCATTTT. It encodes CASSLLGNNQPQHF.

In DNA form, the CDR3 reads TGCAGTGCTGCTGGCGGGGGGATGAACACTGAAGCTTTCTTT. Encoded protein: CSAAGGGMNTEAFF. The chain links TRBV20-1 to TRBJ1-1, with D perhaps TRBD1 (5 bases). The V gene lost 5 bases and the J gene lost 0 bases, with 13 bases spanning the gap. This CDR3 comprises 14 residues. Looked up from germline, CDR1 is DFQATT and CDR2 is SNEGSKA (reference sequence).

The genes are TRBV19 and TRBJ1-2; 10 bases are shared with TRBD1. This CDR3 is 13 amino acids long. V shed 7 bases, J shed 6 bases, and the junction held 5 bases outside the gene matches. Germline-derived CDR1 and CDR2 are LNHDA and SQIVND (reference sequence). CDR3 residues: CASTDRGLDGYTF. CDR3 in DNA: TGTGCCAGTACAGACAGGGGGCTCGATGGCTACACCTTC.

In its sample, this clonotype was seen a few times. V gene TRBV30 combines with J gene TRBJ1-2, with D uncertain. This CDR3 is 13 amino acids long. V gave up 0 bases and J gave up 7 bases, with 12 bases separating them. Germline V gene lookup returns CDR1 GTSNPN and CDR2 SVGIG (reference sequence). The CDR3 bases are TGTGCCTGGAGTGTAGGTGACACCCTTGGCTACACCTTC. The encoded protein is CAWSVGDTLGYTF.

The J gene is TRBJ2-1, the V gene TRBV20-1; D is perhaps TRBD2 (5 bases). This CDR3 comprises 15 residues. V was trimmed by 3 bases and J by 7 bases, leaving 19 bases between them. The V gene's germline CDR1 is DFQATT and CDR2 SNEGSKA (reference sequence). The CDR3 nucleotides read TGCAGTGCTAGTTCGGGGTACAAAATAGGAAATGAGCAGTTCTTC. The encoded protein is CSASSGYKIGNEQFF.

This sequence joins TRBV6-5 and TRBJ2-5; the D is unclear. CDR3 size: 17 residues. V was clipped by 0 bases and J by 1 base, with 15 bases between them. Germline V gives CDR1 MNHEY, CDR2 SVGAGI. The CDR3 DNA is TGTGCCAGCAGTTACTCGAACCCCTGGACGTTCCAAGAGACCCAGTACTTC. It specifies CASSYSNPWTFQETQYF.